This TCR beta chain comes out of a study of T-cell memory formation after mild COVID-19 (dated by TCRdb to the early 2020s). Some background on the complete study: Most TCR sequence clusters were specific to one of the two donors. In a couple of donors, T-cell clones that expanded and contracted after mild COVID-19 were tracked by sequencing TCRalpha and TCRbeta repertoires over time. The cohort was made up of two young adult volunteers, one female and one male, who were previously healthy.

As regards this clonotype: The clone's antigen remains unknown. No qualities accompany the bases; no much larger clone lies one base away.

Sequencer: Illumina NovaSeq 6000. TCRalpha and TCRbeta cDNA libraries were built by 5'RACE with constant-segment primers, adding sample barcodes and unique molecular identifiers. RNA was extracted from every sample with Trizol reagent. Library amplification was performed in two PCR steps, and a second sample barcode and Illumina TruSeq adapters were introduced in the second step. Sequencing of the libraries was done on an Illumina NovaSeq, producing 2 x 150 bp paired-end reads. In the authors' own workflow: Reads were demultiplexed and collapsed into UMI-guided consensus sequences with migec v1.2.7. Using mixcr v2.1.11, UMI consensuses were aligned to TRA and TRB V and J templates and then assembled into clonotypes. Expanded or contracted clonotypes were those called significant by both edgeR and NoisET, with noise models trained on biological replicates. For edgeR calls, the thresholds were a false discovery rate-adjusted p below 0.01 and a log2 fold-change of 1. PCA with hierarchical clustering of max-normalized trajectories of the 1000 most abundant clonotypes was used as exploratory dynamics analysis. Separately sequenced CD4+ and CD8+ repertoires were used to assign the CD4 or CD8 phenotype of responding clones. TCRdb cleaned the public reads at Q25 with fastp, built clones with MiXCR and kept in-frame beta chains. Here each entry gathers all rows of one CDR3 protein and keeps the most common genes and DNA. These V and J calls rely on TCRdb rather than the paper's analysis. This sample has around 370,000 distinct CDR3 sequences in its table, and about 21% of those were observed once. Roughly an eighth of the sample rests with the top ten.

Results the study describes overall, beyond this receptor: Contracting CD4+ clones were found mainly in CM and EM memory subsets, while CD8+ clones were enriched in EMRA. Whether the second-wave clones peaking on day 37 were SARS-CoV-2 specific was not confirmed. Clones contracting from day 15 to 85 had balanced CD4/CD8 phenotypes, while a second wave expanding from day 15 to 37 was biased towards CD4+. Some responding clones were detected in pre-infection memory, which suggested that pre-existing cross-reactive memory T cells had joined the SARS-CoV-2 response. The study covered only a couple of mild cases, and larger cohorts including severe cases with pre-infection samples were considered necessary.

Ficoll-Paque density gradient centrifugation was used to isolate PBMCs. In the germline V gene, CDR1 corresponds to SGHDT and CDR2 to YYEEEE. V is pared back by 0 bases and J by 6 bases, with 9 bases lying between the germline termini. CDR3 length: 13 amino acids, cysteine to phenylalanine. Only CDR3 DNA remains: 39 bases, in frame from the first base. The chain is made from TRBV5-6 and TRBJ1-2, with the D segment identity uncertain. Sequenced input: PBMCs or a T cell subset sorted from them (not recorded which). The clonotype originates from an adult woman who had mild COVID-19 (a few samples of this study predate the infection). The sample titles of this study are shuffled in the database, so cell type and time point are left out; the donor was told from shared clones. The sequenced DNA is TGTGCCAGCAGCTTGGAGACGGGCCATGGCTACACCTTC. Translation gives CASSLETGHGYTF.